This is a list of T cell receptor beta chains from one sample in a study of response to subunit inactivated influenza vaccine. MiXCR, run by TCRdb on the RT-PCR reads, gives a single entry per CDR3 protein. The table lists more than 500,000 distinct CDR3 sequences, over 9% of them singletons. These data also featured in a second study, about T cells expressing NK-cell markers.

The source was PBMCs from blood, collected on the day of vaccination. The receptors shown here come from a man between 50 and 59 years old who received an inactivated influenza vaccine. The conserved cysteine and the conserved F or W are not part of the CDR3 here. Not all rows give a size; the values are once, few, many and, for expanded clones, a class.

V	size	J	CDR3
TRBV11-2	many	TRBJ2-5	ASSLVGGGTSGKETQY
TRBV29-1	NA	TRBJ2-7	SVEGTAPYEQY
TRBV5-1	NA	TRBJ2-1	ASADRRGGDEQF
TRBV5-1	few	TRBJ1-5	ASSPGTGYSNQPQH
TRBV20-1	few	TRBJ2-7	SARGDTFGEQY
TRBV10-2	NA	TRBJ2-1	ASSEMRYNEQF
TRBV20-1	NA	TRBJ2-7	SASSPSGSYEQY
TRBV7-2	NA	TRBJ1-4	ASSSNTGSNEKLF
TRBV4-3	few	TRBJ2-1	ASSRGDREHNEQF
TRBV5-1	NA	TRBJ2-3	ASSLGQGAPTDTQY
TRBV2	few	TRBJ2-1	ASGQETYNEQF
TRBV7-2	NA	TRBJ2-2	ASTPGLAGVGAGELF
TRBV6-2/TRBV6-3	NA	TRBJ1-1	ASSSPGQINTEAF